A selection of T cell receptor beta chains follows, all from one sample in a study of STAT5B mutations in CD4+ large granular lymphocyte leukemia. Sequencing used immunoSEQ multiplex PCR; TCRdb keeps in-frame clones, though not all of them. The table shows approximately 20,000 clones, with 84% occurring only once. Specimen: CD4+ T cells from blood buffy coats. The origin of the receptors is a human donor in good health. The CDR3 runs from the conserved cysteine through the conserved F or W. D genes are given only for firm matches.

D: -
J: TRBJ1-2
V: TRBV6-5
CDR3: CATRSPGLNDYTF
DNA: TGTGCCACCCGGAGCCCGGGTTTGAATGACTACACCTTC

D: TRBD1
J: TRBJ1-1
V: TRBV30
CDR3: CAWSSRQGLPQAFF
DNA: TGTGCCTGGAGTTCAAGACAGGGGCTTCCCCAAGCTTTCTTT

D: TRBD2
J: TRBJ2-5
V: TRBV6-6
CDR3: CASSWAGGPETQYF
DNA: TGTGCCAGCAGTTGGGCGGGAGGGCCGGAGACCCAGTACTTC

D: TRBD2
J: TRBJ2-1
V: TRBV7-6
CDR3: CASSLTAGGHNEQFF
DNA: TGTGCCAGCAGCTTAACAGCGGGAGGGCACAATGAGCAGTTCTTC

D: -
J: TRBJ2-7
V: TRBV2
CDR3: CASRWQAAEQYF
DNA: TGTGCCAGCAGGTGGCAGGCTGCGGAGCAGTACTTC

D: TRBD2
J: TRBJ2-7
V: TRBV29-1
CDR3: CSVASGTSDSYEQYF
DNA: TGCAGCGTTGCCTCTGGGACTAGCGACTCCTACGAGCAGTACTTC

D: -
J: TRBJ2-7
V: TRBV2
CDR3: CASSVSPSSLEQYF
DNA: TGTGCCAGCAGTGTTAGTCCCTCTTCGCTAGAGCAGTACTTC

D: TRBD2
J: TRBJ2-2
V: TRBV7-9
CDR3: CGRDLGGRASGELFF
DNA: TGTGGAAGGGACCTCGGCGGGAGGGCCTCCGGGGAGCTGTTTTTT

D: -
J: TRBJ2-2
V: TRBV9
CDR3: CASSPRSNTGELFF
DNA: TGTGCCAGCAGCCCCCGTTCGAACACCGGGGAGCTGTTTTTT

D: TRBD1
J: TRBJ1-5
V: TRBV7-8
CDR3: CASSWGDREINQPQHF
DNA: TGTGCCAGCAGCTGGGGGGACAGAGAAATCAATCAGCCCCAGCATTTT